This TCR beta chain came from a study of CD8 T cells in Susac syndrome. The V and J ends lost 8 bases and 7 bases, in that order; junction bases with no gene match: 11. Per the germline V gene, CDR1 is KGHSH and CDR2 is LQKENI. The CDR3 has 15 residues. RNA, at about 0.45 to 1 ug, was reverse transcribed with random hexamers. TCRdb used MiXCR to reprocess the immunoSEQ multiplex PCR reads, holding one entry per CDR3 protein. The data show around 190,000 distinct CDR3 sequences, with just under 95% seen just once and over 0.08% held by the top ten. Source material: CD4+ T cells from PBMCs. The origin of this receptor is a human donor in good health. The V call is TRBV18, the J call TRBJ2-3; 11 bases fit TRBD1. CDR3 amino acids: CASTPGTGGKNTQYF. CDR3 nucleotide sequence: TGTGCCAGCACCCCCGGGACAGGGGGGAAAAATACGCAGTATTTT.